This T cell receptor (beta chain) stems from a study of Graves' ophthalmopathy and Graves' hyperthyroidism. Beta-chain TCR CDR3 regions were amplified from RNA transcripts. First-round RT-PCR relied on HTBI primers, and a second-round multiplex PCR came next. In TCRdb, the multiplex PCR reads were re-called with MiXCR into one record per CDR3 protein. The table lists a few hundred thousand distinct CDR3 sequences, about a sixth of them singletons. Germline V gene data show CDR1 as LGHDT and CDR2 as YNNKEL (reference sequence). This CDR3 has 14 amino acids. Comment on this clonotype: A much larger clone is a single base away; this may be a read error.

The rearrangement links TRBV3-1 to TRBJ2-5; a weak D match, TRBD1 (5 bases). This clonotype originated in an adult woman with stable Graves' hyperthyroidism. Sequencing input: peripheral blood. The CDR3 sequence: CASSQGQIQGTQYF. CDR3 nucleotides: TGTGCCAGCAGCCAAGGACAGATTCAAGGGACCCAGTACTTC.